This entry describes one TCR beta chain. The target antigen is unknown. The data are from a study of OX40 agonist ivuxolimab in advanced cancers. Background on the study: The patients got ivuxolimab, which is an agonistic anti-OX40 (CD134) antibody. Patients received ivuxolimab, an intravenous treatment, every 2 weeks at 0.01 to 10 mg/kg. Whole-study findings and limits: In CD8+ T cells, expanded clones were on average more numerous than in CD4+. Some patients without response likewise showed low normalized clonal expansion.

Clones were sequenced by immunoSEQ multiplex PCR, and TCRdb holds only the in-frame ones, with some missing. Here the sample spans about 42,000 clones, about 88% being singletons. Trimming cost V 6 bases and J 5 bases; bases outside gene matches: 7. The CDR3 covers 14 residues. The germline CDR1 and CDR2 sequences are SNHLY and FYNNEI. This chain uses TRBV2 with TRBJ2-1; 7 bases line up with TRBD2. This receptor was taken from an adult with an advanced solid tumor such as melanoma, head and neck, liver or kidney cancer. The sample in question was CD4+ or CD8+ T cells sorted from blood, obtained in a trial of the OX40 agonist ivuxolimab. CDR3 bases: TGTGCCAGCAGGCGGTGGCTAGCGGACAATGAGCAGTTCTTC. Translation: CASRRWLADNEQFF.